The 14 T cell receptor beta chains below were found in one sample sequenced in a study of pediatric ulcerative colitis. During colonoscopy, one to two rectal pinch biopsies were collected. Assay: immunoSEQ multiplex PCR; the TCRdb copy retains only in-frame clones and omits some. The repertoire holds about 35,000 clones, with roughly 81% as singletons. Sequencing was carried out using gut tissue. These receptors all come from a boy younger than 18 with mild ulcerative colitis.

V usage is TRBV7-9 and J usage is TRBJ1-1; no reliable D call. CDR1 SEHNR and CDR2 FQNEAQ come from the germline V gene (reference sequence). The CDR3 runs 16 residues. With 6 bases removed from V and 1 base from J, the gap between germline ends came to 18 bases. This CDR3 reads CASRFARKQGNTEAFF. CDR3 nucleotide sequence: TGTGCCAGCAGATTCGCGAGGAAACAAGGGAACACTGAAGCTTTCTTT.

This clone was counted a few times. This rearrangement joins TRBV10-3 to TRBJ1-1; D gene uncertain. Germline V gene lookup returns CDR1 ENHRY and CDR2 SYGVKD. V shed 6 bases and J shed 1 base, with 9 bases lying between them. The CDR3 is made up of 13 amino acids. The CDR3 sequence is CAIRIPGNTEAFF. CDR3 DNA: TGTGCCATCAGAATTCCGGGGAACACTGAAGCTTTCTTT.

This clone was counted a few times. The gene calls are TRBV2 and TRBJ1-1; 7 bases align to TRBD1. The germline CDR1 and CDR2 sequences are SNHLY and FYNNEI. The CDR3 extends over 14 amino acids. Trimming at V came to 5 bases and at J to 5 bases, leaving 8 bases not matched to a gene. CDR3 sequence (DNA): TGTGCCAGCAGTATAATCGACAGGGAGACTGAAGCTTTCTTT. This translates into CASSIIDRETEAFF.

The V call is TRBV19, the J call TRBJ2-2, with 9 bases aligning to TRBD2. V gave up 1 base and J gave up 5 bases; unmatched junction bases: 5. Germline V gene data show CDR1 as LNHDA and CDR2 as SQIVND (reference sequence). This CDR3 is 16 amino acids long. The CDR3: CASSIGRGLATGELFF. The CDR3 nucleotides are TGTGCCAGTAGTATAGGCCGGGGACTAGCTACCGGGGAGCTGTTTTTT.

The chain carries TRBV4-2 and TRBJ2-5; weak D call: TRBD2 (6 bases). Trimming took 4 bases from V and 5 from J, leaving 11 bases between them. Germline V gene data show CDR1 as LGHNA and CDR2 as YNFKEQ. The CDR3 consists of 13 residues. CDR3 protein: CASSPRSGETQYF. The CDR3 DNA reads TGTGCCAGCAGCCCCCGCAGCGGGGAGACCCAGTACTTC.

This chain joins TRBV7-9 and TRBJ1-4, with 8 bases that match TRBD1. V shed 6 bases and J 7 bases; nucleotides not matched to a gene: 7. The germline gives CDR1 SEHNR, CDR2 FQNEAQ (reference sequence). This CDR3 comprises 14 residues. Here the CDR3 reads CASSSDRDGEKLFF. CDR3 nucleotide sequence: TGTGCCAGCAGTTCGGACAGGGACGGTGAAAAACTGTTTTTT.

V usage is TRBV11-2 and J usage is TRBJ1-5; D remains ambiguous. The CDR3 extends over 12 amino acids. Looked up from germline, CDR1 is SGHAT and CDR2 is FQNNGV. V was cut by 5 bases and J by 9 bases, with 11 bases left in between. CDR3 DNA: TGTGCCAGCAGCCGCCCGAGGGTGCCCCAGCATTTT. Its translation is CASSRPRVPQHF.

The chain links TRBV5-4 to TRBJ2-7, with D possibly called TRBD1 or TRBD2 (6 bases each). CDR3 length: 15 amino acids. V was shortened by 3 bases and J by 6 bases, with 19 bases between the two germline ends. The germline CDR1 and CDR2 sequences are SGHNT and YYREEE (reference sequence). CDR3 in DNA: TGTGCCAGCAGCTCCGCGGGACATCCCTGGGGCGAGCAGTACTTC. Residues: CASSSAGHPWGEQYF.

V gene TRBV20-1 combines with J gene TRBJ1-1, with D uncertain. Trimming cost V 6 bases and J 7 bases, with 12 bases left between them. The CDR3 sequence is 11 residues long. Germline CDR1 and CDR2: DFQATT and SNEGSKA (reference sequence). The CDR3 is CSAPEISEAFF. The DNA of the CDR3 is TGCAGTGCCCCGGAGATCAGTGAAGCTTTCTTT.

This clone was found a few times. This rearrangement joins TRBV20-1 to TRBJ2-3; no firm D call. Trimming shortened V by 3 bases and J by 7 bases, and 5 bases separated the two germline ends. Germline CDR1 and CDR2: DFQATT and SNEGSKA (reference sequence). The CDR3 runs to 10 residues. CDR3 DNA sequence: TGCAGTGCTAGCCAGAATACGCAGTATTTT. It yields the protein CSASQNTQYF.

This clone was found once. This rearrangement joins TRBV10-3 to TRBJ1-1; 12 positions match TRBD1. V shed 5 bases, J shed 4 bases, and the junction held 8 bases outside the gene matches. Germline V lookup: CDR1 ENHRY, CDR2 SYGVKD. CDR3 size: 16 residues. CDR3 residues: CAISPGTGGLFTEAFF. The CDR3 nucleotides read TGTGCCATCAGTCCCGGGACAGGGGGCTTGTTCACTGAAGCTTTCTTT.

V usage is TRBV10-3 and J usage is TRBJ1-2; tentatively, D is TRBD1 (5 bases). Germline assignment: CDR1 ENHRY and CDR2 SYGVKD. V was pared by 0 bases and J by 7 bases, with 12 bases between. This CDR3 region has 14 residues. Written as DNA, the CDR3 is TGTGCCATCAGTGAGTCGGGAGGGGCCGGTGGCTACACCTTC. Translating gives CAISESGGAGGYTF.

The chain couples TRBV5-4 to TRBJ2-3; D call uncertain. The CDR3 is 15 residues long. V dropped 4 bases and J dropped 4 bases, with 16 bases sitting between them. The germline gives CDR1 SGHNT, CDR2 YYREEE (reference sequence). CDR3 DNA: TGTGCCAGCAGCCCCGCTTGGGCTCGATCAGATACGCAGTATTTT. Protein sequence: CASSPAWARSDTQYF. Looking up the rest from reference TRBV5-4 and TRBJ2-3 gives the full variable domain: ETGVTQSPTHLIKTRGQQVTLRCSSQSGHNTVSWYQQALGQGPQFIFQYYREEENGRGNFPPRFSGLQFPNYSSELNVNALELDDSALYLCASSPAWARSDTQYFGPGTRLTVL.

V and J are TRBV4-2 and TRBJ2-7; 7 nucleotides match TRBD2. This CDR3 is 16 amino acids long. Germline values: CDR1 LGHNA, CDR2 YNFKEQ. The ends lost 0 bases at V and 4 bases at J; junction bases unmatched: 9. CDR3 in DNA: TGTGCCAGCAGCCAAGATTTTGTTGGCGGGGGATACGAGCAGTACTTC. This gives the protein CASSQDFVGGGYEQYF.